A single T cell receptor beta chain is shown here with its context. Its antigen is currently unknown. The data belong to a study of response to subunit inactivated influenza vaccine. The CDR3 sequence is 16 residues long. V shed 0 bases, J shed 4 bases, and the junction held 8 bases outside the gene matches. CDR1 is SGHVS, CDR2 FQNEAQ, per germline. TCRdb passed the RT-PCR reads through MiXCR, listing each CDR3 protein once. The sample consists of under 850,000 distinct CDR3 sequences, under 20% of them appearing once. Study observations and caveats: The authors put forward the suggestion that each seasonal influenza vaccination may bring in only a limited number of new T cells.

The source of this sequence is a man aged 50 to 60 who received an inactivated influenza vaccine. This specimen was PBMCs from blood, taken less than 6 days after vaccination. The V call is TRBV7-8, the J call TRBJ1-2; TRBD1 matches 7 bases. The CDR3 region has the DNA TGTGCCAGCAGCTTAGCGCGGACAGGAGTACCCTATGGCTACACCTTC. This sequence encodes CASSLARTGVPYGYTF.